Reported below is one TCR beta chain. Its recognized antigen is unknown. No much larger clonotype is one base removed from it; base qualities were not supplied. The T-cell fraction in tumor and uninvolved lung tissue was obtained from TCR sequencing using the immunoSEQ assay. The paper's processing steps were these. In the survival analysis, patients were divided into a high T-cell fraction group (upper tertile) and a low T-cell fraction group (lower two tertiles), and the two groups were compared using a log-rank test. A signed-rank test was used to test paired tumor versus uninvolved lung differences in T-cell fraction. TCRdb re-hosts the immuneACCESS table, in-frame sequences only. Its copies lack some clones; in the studies checked, an unresolved V gene accounts for under half of them, and the cause for the rest is not known. From that table come the V and J calls and clone size; the DNA was used to work out D and trimming. The sample profile shows 15,000 or so clones; 81% of them were found once. The ten largest clones represent approximately 2.6% of the sample.

Enrollment in ICON was initiated in 2016, and the last patient was enrolled in 2018. A subcohort of some 75 patients provided fresh tumor and matched uninvolved tissue for in-depth immune analyses, with TCR sequencing among those analyses. No cell sorting was done, and TCR sequencing was instead run on DNA isolated from bulk tissue. The sample is drawn from a study of tumor-infiltrating lymphocytes in localized non-small cell lung cancer (dated by TCRdb to the early 2020s). With regard to the full study: Several histologies were represented in the cohort, which also included both smokers and never-smokers as well as patients whose samples were collected after neoadjuvant chemotherapy. From each patient came resected tumor tissue plus uninvolved lung tissue from that same patient, and the uninvolved lung tissue was described as non-adjacent to the tumor. For roughly 56 patients, immunoSEQ T-cell fraction was compared between paired tumor and uninvolved lung. Alongside flow cytometry, multiplex immunofluorescence, RNA-seq, exome sequencing and proteomics, TCR sequencing was applied to the same patients as one of several integrated assays. In total, the ICON cohort was made up of some 160 surgical patients who had localized non-small cell lung cancer and whose tumors were resected. On the study overall, not on this receptor specifically: TCRbeta sequencing supported higher T cell infiltration in tumors than in uninvolved lung tissue, consistent with immunofluorescence CD3 counts. Because different pieces of the same tissue were used for different assays, technical variation could not be separated from intratumor heterogeneity. Recurrence-free survival showed no association with tumor T-cell fraction measured by TCR sequencing (p = 0.61). Assay coverage differed among patients according to how much tissue was available, so only a subset of the cohort had TCR sequencing. The TCR-derived T-cell fraction showed no difference between the flow cytometry-defined immunotypes IM1 (good prognosis) and IM2 (poor prognosis).

Compared with germline, V lacks 0 bases and J lacks 3 bases; bases without a gene match: 7. CDR1 and CDR2 were assigned from the germline V gene as MNHEY and SVGAGI. Including cysteine and phenylalanine, the CDR3 has 16 amino acids. Only CDR3 DNA remains: 48 bases, in frame from the first base. The receptor was derived from a human donor with non-small cell lung cancer. The chain links TRBV6-5 with TRBJ2-7; the central 8 bases match TRBD2. Sequenced input: lung tumor tissue. The bases read TGTGCCAGCAGTTACTCGGGAGCGGGGGCCCTCTACGAGCAGTACTTC. Protein translation: CASSYSGAGALYEQYF.